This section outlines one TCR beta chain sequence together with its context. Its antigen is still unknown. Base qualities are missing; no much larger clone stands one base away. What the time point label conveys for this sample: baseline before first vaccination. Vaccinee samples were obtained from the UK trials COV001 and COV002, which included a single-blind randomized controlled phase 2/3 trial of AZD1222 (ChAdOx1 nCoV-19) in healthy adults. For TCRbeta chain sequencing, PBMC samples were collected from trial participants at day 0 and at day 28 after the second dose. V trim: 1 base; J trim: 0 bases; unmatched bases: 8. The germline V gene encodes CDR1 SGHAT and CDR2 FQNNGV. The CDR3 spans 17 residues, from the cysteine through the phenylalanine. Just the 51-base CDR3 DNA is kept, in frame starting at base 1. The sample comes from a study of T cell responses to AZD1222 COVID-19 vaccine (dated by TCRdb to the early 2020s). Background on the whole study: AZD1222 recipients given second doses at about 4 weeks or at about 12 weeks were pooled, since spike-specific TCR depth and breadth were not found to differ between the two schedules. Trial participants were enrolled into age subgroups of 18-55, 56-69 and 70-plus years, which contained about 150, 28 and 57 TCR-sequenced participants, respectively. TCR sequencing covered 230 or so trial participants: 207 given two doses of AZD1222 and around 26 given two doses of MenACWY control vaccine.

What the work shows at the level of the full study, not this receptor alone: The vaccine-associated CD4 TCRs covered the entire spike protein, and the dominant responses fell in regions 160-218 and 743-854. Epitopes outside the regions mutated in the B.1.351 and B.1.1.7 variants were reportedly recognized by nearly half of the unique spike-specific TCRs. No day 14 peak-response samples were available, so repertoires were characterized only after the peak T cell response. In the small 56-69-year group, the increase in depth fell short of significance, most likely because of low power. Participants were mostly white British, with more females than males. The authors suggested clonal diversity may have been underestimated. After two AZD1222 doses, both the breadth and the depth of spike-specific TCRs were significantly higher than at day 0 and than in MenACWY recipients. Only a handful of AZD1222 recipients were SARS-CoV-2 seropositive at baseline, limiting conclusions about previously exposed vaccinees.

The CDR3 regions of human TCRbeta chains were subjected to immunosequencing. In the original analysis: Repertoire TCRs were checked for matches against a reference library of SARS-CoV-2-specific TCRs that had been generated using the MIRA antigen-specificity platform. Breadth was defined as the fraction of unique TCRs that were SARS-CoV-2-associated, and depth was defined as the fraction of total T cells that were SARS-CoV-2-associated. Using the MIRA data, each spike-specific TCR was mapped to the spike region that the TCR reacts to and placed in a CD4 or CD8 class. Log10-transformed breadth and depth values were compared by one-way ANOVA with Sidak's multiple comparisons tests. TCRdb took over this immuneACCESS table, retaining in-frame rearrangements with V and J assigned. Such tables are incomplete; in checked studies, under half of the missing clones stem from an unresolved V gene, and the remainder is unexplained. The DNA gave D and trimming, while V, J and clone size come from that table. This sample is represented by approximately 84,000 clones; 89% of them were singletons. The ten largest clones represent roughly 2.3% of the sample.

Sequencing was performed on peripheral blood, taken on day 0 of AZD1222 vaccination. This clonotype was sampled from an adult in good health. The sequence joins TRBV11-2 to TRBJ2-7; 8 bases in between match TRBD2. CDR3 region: CASSLGRTSRPSYEQYF. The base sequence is TGTGCCAGCAGCTTAGGACGGACTAGCAGACCCTCCTACGAGCAGTACTTC. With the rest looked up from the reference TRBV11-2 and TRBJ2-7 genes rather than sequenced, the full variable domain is EAGVAQSPRYKIIEKRQSVAFWCNPISGHATLYWYQQILGQGPKLLIQFQNNGVVDDSQLPKDRFSAERLKGVDSTLKIQPAKLEDSAVYLCASSLGRTSRPSYEQYFGPGTRLTVT.